Sequencing of this T cell receptor (beta chain) was carried out in a study of brain T cells in children with intractable seizures. Study-wide results and limits: Patients' HCMV serostatus was unknown; virus specificity rests on CDR3 similarity alone. Clones missing pre-surgery may reflect undersampling of that blood sample.

Only in-frame clones appear in the TCRdb table, and some are missing; sequencing was by immunoSEQ multiplex PCR. The repertoire includes about 340,000 clones, roughly 93% of them detected once, and 5% to 7% sits in the top ten. Trimming removed 8 bases from V and 5 bases from J, with 13 bases in between. The CDR3 is made up of 12 amino acids. Time point indicated: blood from clinic visit 5 months post-surgery; TSC patient then seizure free. Sequencing was limited to surgery cases with top T cell transcript signatures in brain tissue. Points on this clone: Its target is not known.

The specimen comprised peripheral blood, sampled roughly 5 months after surgery. The sequence derives from a boy under three years old with tuberous sclerosis and intractable seizures. The chain carries TRBV12-3 or TRBV12-4 and TRBJ2-7; D gene ambiguous. The CDR3 DNA reads as TGTGCCAGCGGACCTGGTGGGAACGAGCAGTACTTC. Translation: CASGPGGNEQYF.